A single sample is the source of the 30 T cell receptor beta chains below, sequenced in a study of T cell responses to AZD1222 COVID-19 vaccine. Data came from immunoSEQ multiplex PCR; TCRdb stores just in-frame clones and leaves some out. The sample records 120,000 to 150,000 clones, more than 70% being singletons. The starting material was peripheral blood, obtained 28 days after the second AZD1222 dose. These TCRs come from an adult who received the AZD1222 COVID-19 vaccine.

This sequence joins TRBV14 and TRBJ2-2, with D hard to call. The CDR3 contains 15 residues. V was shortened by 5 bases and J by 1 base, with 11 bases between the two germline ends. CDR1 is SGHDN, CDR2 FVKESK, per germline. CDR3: CASSNYGGNTGELFF. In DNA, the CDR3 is TGTGCCAGCAGCAATTACGGTGGGAACACCGGGGAGCTGTTTTTT. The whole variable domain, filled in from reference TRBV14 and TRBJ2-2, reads EAGVTQFPSHSVIEKGQTVTLRCDPISGHDNLYWYRRVMGKEIKFLLHFVKESKQDESGMPNNRFLAERTGGTYSTLKVQPAELEDSGVYFCASSNYGGNTGELFFGEGSRLTVL.

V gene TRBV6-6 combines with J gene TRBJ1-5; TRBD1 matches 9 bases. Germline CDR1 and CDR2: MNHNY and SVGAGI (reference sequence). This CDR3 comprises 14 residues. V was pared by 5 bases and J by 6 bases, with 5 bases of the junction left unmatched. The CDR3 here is CASSPGQGSQPQHF. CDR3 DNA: TGTGCCAGCAGTCCGGGACAGGGAAGTCAGCCCCAGCATTTT.

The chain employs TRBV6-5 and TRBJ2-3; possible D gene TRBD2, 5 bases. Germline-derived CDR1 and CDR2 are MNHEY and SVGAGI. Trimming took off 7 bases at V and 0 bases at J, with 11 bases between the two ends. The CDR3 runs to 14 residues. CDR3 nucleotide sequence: TGTGCCAGCACAGGACTCGCTAGCACAGATACGCAGTATTTT. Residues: CASTGLASTDTQYF.

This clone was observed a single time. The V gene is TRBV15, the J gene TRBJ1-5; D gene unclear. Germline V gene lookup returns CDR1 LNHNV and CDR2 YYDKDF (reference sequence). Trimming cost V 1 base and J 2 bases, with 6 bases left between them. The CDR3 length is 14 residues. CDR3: CATSRVEGNQPQHF. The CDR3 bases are TGTGCCACCAGCAGAGTGGAGGGCAATCAGCCCCAGCATTTT.

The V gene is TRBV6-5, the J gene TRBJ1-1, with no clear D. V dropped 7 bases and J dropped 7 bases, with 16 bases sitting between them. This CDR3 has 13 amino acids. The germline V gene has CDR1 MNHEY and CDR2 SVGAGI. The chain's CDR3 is CASTGGGRGEAFF. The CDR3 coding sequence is TGTGCCAGCACTGGTGGAGGCCGGGGTGAAGCTTTCTTT.

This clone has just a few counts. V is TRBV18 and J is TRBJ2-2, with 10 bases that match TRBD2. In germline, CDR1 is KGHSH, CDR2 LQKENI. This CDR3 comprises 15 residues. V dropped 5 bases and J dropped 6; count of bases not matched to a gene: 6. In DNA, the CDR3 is TGTGCCAGCTCAGAAGCGGGGGGGATCCCCGGGGAGCTGTTTTTT. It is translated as CASSEAGGIPGELFF.

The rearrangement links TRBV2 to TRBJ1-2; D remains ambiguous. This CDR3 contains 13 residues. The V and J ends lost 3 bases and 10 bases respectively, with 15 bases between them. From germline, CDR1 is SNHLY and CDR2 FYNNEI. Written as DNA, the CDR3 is TGTGCCAGCAGTGAGGGCAGGTTTTTAATCTACACCTTC. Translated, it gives CASSEGRFLIYTF.

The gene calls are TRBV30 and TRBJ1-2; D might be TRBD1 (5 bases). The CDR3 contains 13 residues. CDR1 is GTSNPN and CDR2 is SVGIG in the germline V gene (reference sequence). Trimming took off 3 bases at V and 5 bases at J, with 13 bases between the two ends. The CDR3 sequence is CAWRIRAGYGYTF. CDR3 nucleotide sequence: TGTGCCTGGAGGATCAGGGCGGGATATGGCTACACCTTC.

The CDR3 nucleotides read TGTGCCAGCAAAAGCGGGACTGAAGCTTTCTTT. It codes for CASKSGTEAFF. The chain is built from TRBV12-3 or TRBV12-4 and TRBJ1-1; D is uncertain. The V and J ends lost 7 bases and 5 bases respectively, with 8 bases between them. The CDR3 has 11 amino acids.

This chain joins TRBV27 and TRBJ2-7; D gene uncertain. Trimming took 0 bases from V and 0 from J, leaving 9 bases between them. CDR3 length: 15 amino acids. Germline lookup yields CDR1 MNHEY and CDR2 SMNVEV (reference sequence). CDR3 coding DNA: TGTGCCAGCAGTTTATCGGTGGGATTCTCCTACGAGCAGTACTTC. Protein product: CASSLSVGFSYEQYF.

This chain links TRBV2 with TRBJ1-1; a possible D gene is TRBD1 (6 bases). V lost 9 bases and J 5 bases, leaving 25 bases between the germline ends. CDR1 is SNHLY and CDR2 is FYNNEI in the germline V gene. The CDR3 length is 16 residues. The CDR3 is CASSRSSGGLGTEAFF. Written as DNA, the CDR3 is TGTGCCAGTAGTCGGAGCTCGGGGGGGCTGGGTACTGAAGCTTTCTTT.

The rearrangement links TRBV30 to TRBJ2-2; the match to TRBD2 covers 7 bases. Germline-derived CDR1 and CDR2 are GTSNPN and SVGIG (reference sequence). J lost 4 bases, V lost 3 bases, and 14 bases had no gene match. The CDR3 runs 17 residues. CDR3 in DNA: TGTGCCTGGAGCTCACTACGTAAGCGGGGCGTCACCGGGGAGCTGTTTTTT. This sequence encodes CAWSSLRKRGVTGELFF.

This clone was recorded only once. This CDR3 is CANAIEGQKQFF. Written as DNA, the CDR3 is TGTGCCAACGCGATCGAGGGACAGAAGCAGTTCTTC. This chain uses TRBV18 with TRBJ2-1, with TRBD1 matching over 7 bases. CDR1 is KGHSH and CDR2 is LQKENI in the germline V gene. V shed 10 bases and J 11 bases; nucleotides not matched to a gene: 11. CDR3 length: 12 amino acids.

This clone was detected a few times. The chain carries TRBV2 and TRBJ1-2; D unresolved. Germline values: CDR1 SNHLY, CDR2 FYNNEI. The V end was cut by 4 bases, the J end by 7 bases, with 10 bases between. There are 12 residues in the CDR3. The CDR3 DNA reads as TGTGCCAGCAGTGTTCCTGGACGTGGCTACACCTTC. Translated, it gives CASSVPGRGYTF.

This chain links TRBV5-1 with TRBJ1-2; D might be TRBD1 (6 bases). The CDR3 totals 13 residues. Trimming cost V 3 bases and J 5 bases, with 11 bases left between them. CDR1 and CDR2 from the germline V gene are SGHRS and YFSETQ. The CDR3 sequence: CASSYDRIYGYTF. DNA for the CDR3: TGCGCCAGCAGCTATGACAGGATTTATGGCTACACCTTC.

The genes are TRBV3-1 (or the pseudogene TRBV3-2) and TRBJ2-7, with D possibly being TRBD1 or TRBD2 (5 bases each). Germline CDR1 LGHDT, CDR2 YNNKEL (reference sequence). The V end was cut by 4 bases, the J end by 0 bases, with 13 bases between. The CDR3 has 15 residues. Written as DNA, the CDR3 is TGTGCCAGCAGCCCCGTGGGGGACCTCTCCTACGAGCAGTACTTC. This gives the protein CASSPVGDLSYEQYF.

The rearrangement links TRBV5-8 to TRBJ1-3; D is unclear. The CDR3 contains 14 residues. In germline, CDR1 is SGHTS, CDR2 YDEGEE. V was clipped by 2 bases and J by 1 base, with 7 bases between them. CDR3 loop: CASSLPQSGNTIYF. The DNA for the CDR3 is TGTGCCAGCAGCTTACCCCAGTCTGGAAACACCATATATTTT.

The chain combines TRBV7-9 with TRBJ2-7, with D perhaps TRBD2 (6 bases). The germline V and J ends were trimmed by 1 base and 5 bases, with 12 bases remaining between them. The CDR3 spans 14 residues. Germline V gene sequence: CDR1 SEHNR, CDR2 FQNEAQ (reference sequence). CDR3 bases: TGTGCCAGCAGCTTAGGGATAGCGGAGAACGAGCAGTACTTC. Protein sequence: CASSLGIAENEQYF.

The CDR3 DNA reads TGTGCCAGCAGTGCCGCGACAGGGGGGGGTGAAGCTTTCTTT. This gives the protein CASSAATGGGEAFF. This chain links TRBV6-4 with TRBJ1-1; 9 bases agree with TRBD1. After removal of 4 bases from V and 7 bases from J, the junction contained 7 bases not matched to a gene. The CDR3 consists of 14 residues. From germline, CDR1 is MRHNA and CDR2 SNTAGT.

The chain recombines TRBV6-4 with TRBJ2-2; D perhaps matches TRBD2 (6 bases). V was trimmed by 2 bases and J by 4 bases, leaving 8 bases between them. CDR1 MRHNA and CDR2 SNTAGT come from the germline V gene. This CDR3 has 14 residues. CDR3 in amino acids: CASSDRRGTGELFF. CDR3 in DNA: TGTGCCAGCAGTGACCGGCGGGGCACCGGGGAGCTGTTTTTT.

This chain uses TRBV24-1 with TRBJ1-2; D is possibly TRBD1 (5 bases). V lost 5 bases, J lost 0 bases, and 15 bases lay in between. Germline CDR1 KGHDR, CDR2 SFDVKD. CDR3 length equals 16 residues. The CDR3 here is CATSGFDDRSNYGYTF. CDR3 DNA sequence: TGTGCCACCAGTGGTTTCGACGACAGATCTAACTATGGCTACACCTTC.

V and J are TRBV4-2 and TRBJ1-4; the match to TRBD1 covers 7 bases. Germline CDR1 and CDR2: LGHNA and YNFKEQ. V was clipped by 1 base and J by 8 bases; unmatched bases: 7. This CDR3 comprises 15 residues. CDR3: CASSQGTGETEKLFF. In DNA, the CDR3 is TGTGCCAGCAGCCAAGGGACAGGCGAGACAGAAAAACTGTTTTTT.

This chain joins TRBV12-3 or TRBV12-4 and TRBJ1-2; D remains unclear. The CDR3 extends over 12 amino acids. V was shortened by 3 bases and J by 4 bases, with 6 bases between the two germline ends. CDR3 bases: TGTGCCAGCAGTTTTCAGTTCTATGGCTACACCTTC. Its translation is CASSFQFYGYTF.

CDR3 nucleotides: TGTGCCAGCAGCTTGGGACGGCTCAATGAGCAGTTCTTC. The encoded protein is CASSLGRLNEQFF. The J gene is TRBJ2-1, the V gene TRBV5-8; no firm D call. Germline CDR1 and CDR2: SGHTS and YDEGEE. V lost 0 bases to trimming and J lost 6 bases, with 7 bases between them. The CDR3 has 13 residues.

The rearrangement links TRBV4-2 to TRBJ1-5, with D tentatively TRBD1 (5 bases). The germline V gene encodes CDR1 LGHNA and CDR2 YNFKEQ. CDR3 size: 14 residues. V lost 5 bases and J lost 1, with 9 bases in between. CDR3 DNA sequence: TGTGCCAGCAGCGAAAAGGGGAGCAATCAGCCCCAGCATTTT. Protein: CASSEKGSNQPQHF.

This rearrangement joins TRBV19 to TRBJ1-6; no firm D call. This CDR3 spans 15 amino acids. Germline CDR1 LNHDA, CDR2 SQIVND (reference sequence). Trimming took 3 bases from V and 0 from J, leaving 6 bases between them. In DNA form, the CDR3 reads TGTGCCAGTAGTATCCAAGGCTCCTATAATTCACCCCTCCACTTT. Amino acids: CASSIQGSYNSPLHF.

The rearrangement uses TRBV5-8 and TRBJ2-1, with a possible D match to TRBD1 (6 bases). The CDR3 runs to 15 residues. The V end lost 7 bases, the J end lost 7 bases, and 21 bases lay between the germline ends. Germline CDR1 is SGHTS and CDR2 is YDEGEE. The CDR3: CASLLGAVLRNEQFF. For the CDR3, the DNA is TGTGCCAGCCTGCTGGGGGCCGTTTTGAGGAATGAGCAGTTCTTC.

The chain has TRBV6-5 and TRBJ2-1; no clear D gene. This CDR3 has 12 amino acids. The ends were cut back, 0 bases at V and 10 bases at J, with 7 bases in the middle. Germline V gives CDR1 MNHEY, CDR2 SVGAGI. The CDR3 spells CASSYSPREQFF. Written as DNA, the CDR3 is TGTGCCAGCAGTTACTCCCCGCGGGAGCAGTTCTTC.

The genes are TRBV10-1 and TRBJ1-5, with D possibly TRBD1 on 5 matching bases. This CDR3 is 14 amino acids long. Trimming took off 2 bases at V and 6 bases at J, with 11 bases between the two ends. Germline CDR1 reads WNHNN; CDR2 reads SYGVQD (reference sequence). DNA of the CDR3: TGCGCCAGCAGTGAGATAAGGGACGGTCAGCCCCAGCATTTT. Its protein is CASSEIRDGQPQHF.

The CDR3 DNA reads TGTGCCAGCACGTCTAGCGGATTAGCCAAAAACATTCAGTACTTC. This codes for CASTSSGLAKNIQYF. The genes are TRBV7-9 and TRBJ2-4; 7 bases agree with TRBD2. In germline, CDR1 is SEHNR, CDR2 FQNEAQ (reference sequence). V was pared by 7 bases and J by 0 bases, with 6 bases of the junction left unmatched. The CDR3 covers 15 residues.